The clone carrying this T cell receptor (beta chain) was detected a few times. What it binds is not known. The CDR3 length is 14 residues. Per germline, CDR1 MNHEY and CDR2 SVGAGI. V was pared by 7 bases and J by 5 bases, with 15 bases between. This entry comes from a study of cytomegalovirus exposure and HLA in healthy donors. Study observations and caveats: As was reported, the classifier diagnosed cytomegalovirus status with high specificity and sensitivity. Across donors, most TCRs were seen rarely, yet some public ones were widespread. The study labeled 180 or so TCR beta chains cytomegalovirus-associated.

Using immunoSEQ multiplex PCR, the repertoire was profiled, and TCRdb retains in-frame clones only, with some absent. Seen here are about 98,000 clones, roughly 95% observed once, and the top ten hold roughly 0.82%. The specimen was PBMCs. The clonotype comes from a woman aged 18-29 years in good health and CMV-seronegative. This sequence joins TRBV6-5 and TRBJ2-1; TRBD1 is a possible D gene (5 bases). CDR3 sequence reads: CASTTDIGDNEQFF. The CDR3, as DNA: TGTGCCAGCACCACGGACATTGGGGACAATGAGCAGTTCTTC.